This T cell receptor (beta chain) was recorded in a study of T cells in Graves' hyperthyroidism and ophthalmopathy (dated by TCRdb to about 2019). About the study as a whole: Peripheral blood samples were taken at the time of initial diagnosis, prior to any treatment. To identify TCR V-J signatures that set the groups apart, the researchers used a discovery cohort of 100 patients, made up of under 45 with Graves' ophthalmopathy and 55 to 65 with stable Graves' hyperthyroidism. Whether ophthalmopathy could be predicted prospectively was tested in an independent validation cohort made up of 18 to 20 hyperthyroidism patients plus 17 patients who later progressed to ophthalmopathy. For training and testing, the 95 to 100 patients in the discovery cohort were randomly divided in a 7:3 ratio. The study also compared thyroid tissue and blood T-cell repertoires from several Graves' hyperthyroidism patients. After sampling, hyperthyroidism patients received methimazole starting at 30 mg daily, and ophthalmopathy patients received high-dose intravenous methylprednisolone. According to the paper, TCR Vbeta CDR3 sequencing was carried out on some 130 peripheral blood samples, which came from under 50 ophthalmopathy, fewer than 80 hyperthyroidism and approximately 17 progressor patients. Study-level results and caveats: A model built on a 13 V-J signature distinguished ophthalmopathy from stable hyperthyroidism, reaching about 88% sensitivity and 81.08% specificity in cross-validation and 80%/75% in testing. Sample size was not statistically predetermined, and investigators were not blinded to group allocation. In validation, the model predicted progression to ophthalmopathy a median of about 6 months before onset, with 65% to 71% sensitivity and around 76% specificity. Most expanded thyroid clonotypes (frequency above 0.001) were also found in blood, which suggests that blood repertoires may mirror thyroid immune responses.

TCR beta CDR3 regions were amplified from RNA transcripts. A first-round RT-PCR of the TCR CDR3 used the HTBI primer set with the Qiagen OneStep RT-PCR kit. Libraries were constructed in a second round of multiplex PCR, after which size selection and purification were performed. Paired-end sequencing of the libraries was performed with 100 bp reads on an Illumina HiSeq2000. In the original analysis: SOAPnuke was used to process the raw data, with reads discarded if the reads contained adapters or uncalled bases, had a mean Phred below 15, or lacked an exact constant-primer or identifier match. High-quality paired reads were merged using COPE v1.2.5, and each unique nucleotide sequence was defined as a clonotype. MiTCR v1.1 was used to align the clonotypes against IMGT TRBV, TRBD and TRBJ reference segments. The analysis included only V-J combinations with a frequency above 0.0001, which together covered 99% to 99.2% of the repertoires. The TCS score was defined as the ratio of F50 (clonal expansion) to E x V (chaos), calculated using BLOSUM62-based TCRdist between CDR3 peptides within each V-J. Welch's t-statistics and random forest reduced around 510 V-J features to around 14, which were used in a naive Bayes classifier (R e1071). TCRdb took the public reads, trimmed them with fastp at Q25, ran MiXCR for clone calling and kept in-frame beta chains. Every CDR3 protein is listed once, alongside the most common genes and DNA of its rows. The V and J calls and clone size are TCRdb's, not the authors'. The sample records 300,000 to 450,000 distinct CDR3 sequences, around 18% of which are singletons. The ten largest clones represent 15% to 18% of the sample.

Ophthalmopathy patients had moderately to severely active disease, Clinical Activity Score of at least 3, NOSPECS grade of at least 4, and duration under 3 months. The study excluded patients with uncontrolled infections, other autoimmune diseases, pregnancy or lactation. Diagnoses were based on clinical symptoms, serum thyroxine and TRAb, thyroid ultrasound and orbital computed tomography. Ficoll-Paque density gradient centrifugation was used to isolate PBMCs from approximately 10 ml of fresh peripheral blood. Trizol reagent was used to extract total RNA, and RNA quality was then checked on an Agilent 2100 Bioanalyzer. This clonotype was counted at least ten times. Its antigen is unknown. The input lacks base qualities; no much larger clone sits a single base away. Including cysteine and phenylalanine, the CDR3 has 16 amino acids. Only CDR3 DNA is held: 48 bases, read in frame from base 1. From the germline V gene, CDR1 is SGHAT and CDR2 is FQNNGV. Here V drops 4 bases and J drops 6 bases, and the junction holds 11 bases not matched to any gene.

Recombination joined TRBV11-2 with TRBJ2-7, with 11 bases aligning to TRBD1. Sequencing was performed on blood. The clonotype was recovered from a middle-aged woman with Graves' ophthalmopathy. The sequence in DNA is TGTGCCAGCAGCTCAACAACCGGGACAGGGGGGAGCGAGCAGTACTTC. This translates into CASSSTTGTGGSEQYF.